The 6 T cell receptor beta chains in this list originate from one sample, sequenced in a study of blood T cell repertoires in COVID-19. TCRdb keeps only in-frame clones here, not all; method: immunoSEQ multiplex PCR. The sample includes approximately 210,000 clones, around 86% of them seen just once. Material for sequencing was PBMCs or T cells enriched from blood (not recorded which). The origin of the receptors is a woman in her forties or fifties with acute COVID-19.

Remarks on this clone: A junction boundary mismatches the germline segment, possibly from a read error. This chain connects TRBV2 to TRBJ2-7; 8 bases match TRBD2. This CDR3 contains 13 residues. CDR1 and CDR2 from the germline V gene are SNHLY and FYNNEI. This CDR3 reads CASSLGLEDLRDF. In DNA form, the CDR3 reads TGTGCCAGCAGCCTGGGACTAGAAGACCTACGGGACTTC.

The chain links TRBV7-5 to TRBJ1-1; whether TRBD1, the table's D call, matches the DNA was not checked. TRBV7-5 has pseudogene status. The CDR3 has 16 residues. CDR3 in DNA: TGTGTCAGAAGCTTATGGACAGGGAGCGAAGACACTGAAGCTTTCTTT. The encoded protein is CVRSLWTGSEDTEAFF.

The chain carries TRBV6-2 or TRBV6-3 and TRBJ2-7; 10 nucleotides align to TRBD2. Germline-derived CDR1 and CDR2 are MNHEY and SVGEGT. The CDR3 runs 14 residues. V was pared by 5 bases and J by 5 bases, with 6 bases of the junction left unmatched. The CDR3 DNA reads TGTGCCAGCAGTACCGGGACTAGCGTCGACGAGCAGTACTTC. Encoded protein: CASSTGTSVDEQYF.

The V and J genes are TRBV30 and TRBJ2-3, with D tentatively TRBD2 (6 bases). V gave up 2 bases and J gave up 8 bases, with 20 bases separating them. CDR1 is GTSNPN and CDR2 is SVGIG in the germline V gene (reference sequence). CDR3 length: 15 amino acids. CDR3 protein: CAWSSGSGYGGTQYF. DNA for the CDR3: TGTGCCTGGAGTTCCGGAAGCGGGTACGGGGGTACGCAGTATTTT.

With regard to this clone: This same CDR3 is encoded by further DNA sequences in the sample. The gene calls are TRBV29-1 and TRBJ2-3; 11 nucleotides line up with TRBD2. CDR3 length: 13 amino acids. Germline loops: CDR1 SQVTM, CDR2 ANQGSEA. V gave up 6 bases and J gave up 3 bases; unmatched junction bases: 2. The chain's CDR3 is CSVSSGGTDTQYF. Written as DNA, the CDR3 is TGCAGCGTCTCTAGCGGGGGGACAGATACGCAGTATTTT.

This clone was observed a few times. This chain connects TRBV5-1 to TRBJ1-4; 8 positions match TRBD1. V shed 4 bases and J 8 bases; nucleotides not matched to a gene: 10. The CDR3 covers 15 residues. CDR1 and CDR2 (germline): SGHRS, YFSETQ. Here the CDR3 DNA reads TGCGCCAGCAGCGCTACAGGACAGGGTTGGGAAAAACTGTTTTTT. Its translation: CASSATGQGWEKLFF.